The 8 T cell receptor beta chains in this list originate from one sample, sequenced in a study of blood T cells in healthy people across ages. Then a second PCR, running about 7 to 11 cycles, was carried out with a sample-barcoded 5' primer and a J-beta primer mix. TCRdb re-analysed the 5' RACE reads in MiXCR, keeping a single row per CDR3 protein. The profile shows 1.5 million to 1.8 million distinct CDR3 sequences, approximately 43% of them singletons. The sample comprised blood. These receptors were taken from a woman between 18 and 30 years old in good health.

This clonotype appeared a single time. CDR3: CASSSLTAYNSPLHF. The DNA of the CDR3 is TGTGCCAGCAGCTCGTTGACAGCCTATAATTCACCCCTCCACTTT. The genes are TRBV7-9 and TRBJ1-6; maybe TRBD1 (5 bases). V was shortened by 4 bases and J by 2 bases, with 9 bases between the two germline ends. The CDR3 extends over 15 amino acids. Germline CDR1 and CDR2: SEHNR and FQNEAQ (reference sequence).

V is TRBV20-1 and J is TRBJ2-1; D may match TRBD1 or TRBD2 (6 bases each). The CDR3 is made up of 16 amino acids. Germline lookup yields CDR1 DFQATT and CDR2 SNEGSKA (reference sequence). The ends were cut back, 3 bases at V and 1 base at J, with 16 bases in the middle. The CDR3 region has the DNA TGCAGTGCTAGGGGGCAGAGGGGGGCGTCCTACAATGAGCAGTTCTTC. Protein: CSARGQRGASYNEQFF.

J is TRBJ1-4 and V is TRBV13; D not resolved. V lost 5 bases and J lost 3, with 13 bases in between. In germline, CDR1 is PRHDT, CDR2 FYEKMQ (reference sequence). The length of the CDR3 is 15 residues. The CDR3 loop is CASSIGLLPNEKLFF. CDR3 coding DNA: TGTGCCAGCAGCATCGGACTTTTACCTAATGAAAAACTGTTTTTT.

This clonotype was seen only a few times. CDR3 in amino acids: CASSFWGARYEQYF. For the CDR3, the DNA is TGTGCCAGCAGTTTTTGGGGGGCTAGGTACGAGCAGTACTTC. V usage is TRBV28 and J usage is TRBJ2-7; perhaps D is TRBD1 or TRBD2 (6 bases each). Germline lookup yields CDR1 MDHEN and CDR2 SYDVKM. Trimming removed 3 bases at V and 4 bases at J, with 13 bases between. CDR3 length: 14 amino acids.

The chain couples TRBV9 to TRBJ2-5; 12 bases are shared with TRBD1. The CDR3 loop spans 17 amino acids. The J segment lost 2 bases and the V segment lost 0 bases, leaving 5 bases of the junction unmatched. From germline, CDR1 is SGDLS and CDR2 YYNGEE. The CDR3: CASSVVSGQGAQETQYF. CDR3 nucleotides: TGTGCCAGCAGCGTAGTTTCGGGACAGGGGGCTCAAGAGACCCAGTACTTC.

CDR3 loop: CASSTTGDDQPQHF. The DNA of the CDR3 is TGTGCCAGTAGTACTACAGGGGACGACCAGCCCCAGCATTTT. The V call is TRBV19, the J call TRBJ1-5, with 7 bases fitting TRBD1. The CDR3 loop spans 14 amino acids. CDR1 is LNHDA, CDR2 SQIVND, per germline (reference sequence). V shed 4 bases and J 7 bases; nucleotides not matched to a gene: 7.

A few counts support this clonotype. V is TRBV9 and J is TRBJ1-2, with 9 nucleotides matching TRBD1. Per germline, CDR1 SGDLS and CDR2 YYNGEE. The CDR3 covers 15 residues. With 4 bases clipped from V and 2 bases from J, the junction kept 6 bases outside the gene matches. The CDR3 region is CASSHRQGVNYGYTF. DNA for the CDR3: TGTGCCAGCAGCCACCGACAGGGGGTGAACTATGGCTACACCTTC.

In this sample, this clonotype turned up a few times. V is TRBV7-2 and J is TRBJ1-2, with 8 bases that match TRBD1. J gave up 6 bases and V 2 bases, and 2 bases lay outside the gene matches. This CDR3 contains 13 residues. Per germline, CDR1 SGHTA and CDR2 FQGNSA. The CDR3 sequence is CASSLNRGDGYTF. The DNA for the CDR3 is TGTGCCAGCAGCTTAAACAGGGGGGATGGCTACACCTTC.